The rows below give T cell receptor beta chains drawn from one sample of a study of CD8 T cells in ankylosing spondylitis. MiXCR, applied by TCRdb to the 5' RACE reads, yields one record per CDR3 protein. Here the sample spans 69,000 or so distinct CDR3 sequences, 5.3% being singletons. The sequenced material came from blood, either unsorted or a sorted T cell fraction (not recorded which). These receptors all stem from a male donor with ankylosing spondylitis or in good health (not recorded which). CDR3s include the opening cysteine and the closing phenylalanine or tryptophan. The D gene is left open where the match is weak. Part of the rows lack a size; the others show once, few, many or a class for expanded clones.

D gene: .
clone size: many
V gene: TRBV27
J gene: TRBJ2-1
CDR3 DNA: TGTGCCAGCACTCCGGGCCCCAACTCCTACAATGAGCAGTTCTTC
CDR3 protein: CASTPGPNSYNEQFF

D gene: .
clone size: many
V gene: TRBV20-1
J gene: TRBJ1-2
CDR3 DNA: TGCAGTGCTAGACCCCCAGGGCCCCTGGGTTTCACCTTC
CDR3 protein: CSARPPGPLGFTF

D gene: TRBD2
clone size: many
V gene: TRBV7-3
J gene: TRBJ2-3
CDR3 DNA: TGTGCCAGCAGCCTGGGACTAGCGGGGGCTGATACGCAGTATTTT
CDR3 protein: CASSLGLAGADTQYF

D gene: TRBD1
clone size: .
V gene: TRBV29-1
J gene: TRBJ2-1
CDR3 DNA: TGCAGCGGATCCGGGACAGTTAACAATGAGCAGTTCTTC
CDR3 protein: CSGSGTVNNEQFF

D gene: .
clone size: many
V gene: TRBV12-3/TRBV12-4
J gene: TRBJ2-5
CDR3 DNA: TGTGCCAGCAGTTTAGCATCGGGTTCGGGGGAGACCCAGTACTTC
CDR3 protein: CASSLASGSGETQYF

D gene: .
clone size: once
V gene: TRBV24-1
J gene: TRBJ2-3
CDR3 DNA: TGTGCCACCAGTGATCGGACCAGCGGGTTTGATACGCAGTATTTT
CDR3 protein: CATSDRTSGFDTQYF

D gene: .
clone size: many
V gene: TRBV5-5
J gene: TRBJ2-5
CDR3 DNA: TGTGCCAGCAGCTTGATGGGGCAGGCAGAGACCCAGTACTTC
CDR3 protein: CASSLMGQAETQYF

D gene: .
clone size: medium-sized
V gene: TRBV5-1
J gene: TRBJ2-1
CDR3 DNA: TGCGCCAGCAGCTTTTCAGACTACAATGAGCAGTTCTTC
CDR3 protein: CASSFSDYNEQFF

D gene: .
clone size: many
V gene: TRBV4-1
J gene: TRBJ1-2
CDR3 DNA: TGCGCCAGCAGCCACGTGGACACTTTCTATGGCTACACCTTC
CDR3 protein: CASSHVDTFYGYTF

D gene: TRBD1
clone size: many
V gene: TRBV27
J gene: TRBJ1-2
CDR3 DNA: TGTGCCAGCAGTCCGAAGGACAGGGGTGATGGCTACACCTTC
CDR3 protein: CASSPKDRGDGYTF

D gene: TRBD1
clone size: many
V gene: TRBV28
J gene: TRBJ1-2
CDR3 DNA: TGTGCCAGCAGTTTGGGACAGTCGATCTATGGCTACACCTTC
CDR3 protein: CASSLGQSIYGYTF

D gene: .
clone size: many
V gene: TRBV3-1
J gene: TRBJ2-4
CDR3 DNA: TGTGCCAGCAGCCAAGATTGGATTCGGGGGATGGACATTCAGTACTTC
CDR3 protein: CASSQDWIRGMDIQYF

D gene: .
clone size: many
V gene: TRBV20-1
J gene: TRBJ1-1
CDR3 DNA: TGCAGTGCTAGGAATGAAGGGATCCAAGAGCTGAACACTGAAGCTTTCTTT
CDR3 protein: CSARNEGIQELNTEAFF

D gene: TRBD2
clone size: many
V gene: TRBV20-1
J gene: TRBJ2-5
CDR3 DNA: TGCAGTCTACGCTCCGGGACTAGCCAAGAGACCCAGTACTTC
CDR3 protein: CSLRSGTSQETQYF

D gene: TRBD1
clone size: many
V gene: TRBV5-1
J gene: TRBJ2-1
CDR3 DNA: TGCGCCAGCAGCTTGGGGACAGGGGGTTCCATCAATGAGCAGTTCTTC
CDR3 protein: CASSLGTGGSINEQFF

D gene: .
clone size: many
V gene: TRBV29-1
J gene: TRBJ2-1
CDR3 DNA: TGCAGCGTTGATTTGGCGGCCTACAATGAGCAGTTCTTC
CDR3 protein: CSVDLAAYNEQFF

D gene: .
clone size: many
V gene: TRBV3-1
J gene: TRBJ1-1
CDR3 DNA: TGTGCCAGCAGCCAAGATTTGTCTGTCACTGAAGCTTTCTTT
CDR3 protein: CASSQDLSVTEAFF

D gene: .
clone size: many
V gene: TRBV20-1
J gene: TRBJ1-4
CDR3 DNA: TGCAGTGCCCAGGTCCCCCTAGACGAAAAACTGTTTTTT
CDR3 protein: CSAQVPLDEKLFF

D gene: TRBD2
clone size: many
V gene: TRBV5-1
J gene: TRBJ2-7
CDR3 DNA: TGCGCCACCTCACCCGGACTAGCGGGGAACGAGCAGTACTTC
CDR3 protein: CATSPGLAGNEQYF

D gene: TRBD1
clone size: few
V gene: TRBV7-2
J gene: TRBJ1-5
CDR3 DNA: TGTGCCAGCAGCTTAGTCGGACAGGGGTATCAGCCCCAGCATTTT
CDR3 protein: CASSLVGQGYQPQHF

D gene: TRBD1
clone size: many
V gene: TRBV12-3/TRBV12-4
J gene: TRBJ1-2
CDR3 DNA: TGTGCCAGCAAAAAACAGGGGATTGATGGCTACACCTTC
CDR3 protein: CASKKQGIDGYTF

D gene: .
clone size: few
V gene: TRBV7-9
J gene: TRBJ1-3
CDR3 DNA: TGTGCCAGCAGGGAAAACTCTGGAAACACCATATATTTT
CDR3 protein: CASRENSGNTIYF

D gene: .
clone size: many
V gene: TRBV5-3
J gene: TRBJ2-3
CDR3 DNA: TGTGCCAGATTTGGGACCTCCTTATTCTATACGCAGTATTTT
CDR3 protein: CARFGTSLFYTQYF

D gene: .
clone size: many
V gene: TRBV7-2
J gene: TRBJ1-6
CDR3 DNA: TGTGCCAGCAGCTCGTGGAATTCACCCCTCCACTTT
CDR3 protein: CASSSWNSPLHF

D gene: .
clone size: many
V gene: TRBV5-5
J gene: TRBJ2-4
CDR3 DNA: TGTGCCAGCAGCTTGGGGGACATTCCAAACATTCAGTACTTC
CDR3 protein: CASSLGDIPNIQYF